This TCR beta chain was recorded in a study of T cell repertoires in cytomegalovirus infection. Across the study: Epitope selection comprised recently identified HLA-C-restricted CMV epitopes and well-studied HLA-B-restricted CMV epitopes.

A word on this clonotype: The antigen remains undetermined.

CDR1 is WSHSY and CDR2 is SAAADI in the germline V gene. The CDR3 is 14 amino acids. V lost 8 bases and J lost 0, with 14 bases in between. One entry per CDR3 protein, called by TCRdb with MiXCR from the reads. The data show about 770,000 distinct CDR3 sequences, about 27% seen once. This TCR was sampled from a human donor in good health (CMV status not recorded). Some clones in this sample may be carry-over from other donors' samples. Sequenced material: cultured CD8+ T cells from PBMCs, taken from culture after CMV antigen stimulation. V and J are TRBV10-2 and TRBJ2-7; no reliable D call. This chain's CDR3 is CASSGPSGSYEQYV. As DNA, the CDR3 is TGCGCCAGCTCCGGACCTTCCGGCTCCTACGAGCAGTACGTC.